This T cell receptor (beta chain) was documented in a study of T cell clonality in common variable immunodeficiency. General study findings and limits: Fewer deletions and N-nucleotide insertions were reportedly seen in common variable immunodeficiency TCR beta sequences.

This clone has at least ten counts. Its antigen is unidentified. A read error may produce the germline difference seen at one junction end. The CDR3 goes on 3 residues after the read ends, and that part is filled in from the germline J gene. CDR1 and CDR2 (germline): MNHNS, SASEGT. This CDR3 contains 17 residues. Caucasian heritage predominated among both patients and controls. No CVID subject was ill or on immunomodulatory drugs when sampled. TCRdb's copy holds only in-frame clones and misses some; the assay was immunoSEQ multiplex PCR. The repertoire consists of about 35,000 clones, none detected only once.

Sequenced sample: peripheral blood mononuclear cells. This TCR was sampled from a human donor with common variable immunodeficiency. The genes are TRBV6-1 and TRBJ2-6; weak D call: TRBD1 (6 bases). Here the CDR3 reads CASREDRPQGGANVLTF. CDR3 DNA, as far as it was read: TGTGCCAGCAGGGAAGACAGGCCACAGGGAGGGGCCAACGTC.